Below are 8 T cell receptor beta chains sequenced from a single sample in a study of cytomegalovirus exposure and HLA in healthy donors. PCR employed 60 Vbeta and 13 Jbeta primers. TCRdb keeps only in-frame clones here, not all; method: immunoSEQ multiplex PCR. The sample shows about 120,000 clones, roughly 80% of them seen only once. The source material was PBMCs. These receptors all come from a man aged 50 to 59 in good health and CMV-seronegative.

V and J are TRBV11-2 and TRBJ2-7, with no clear D. The CDR3 has 15 residues. Trimming took 0 bases from V and 6 from J, leaving 15 bases between them. CDR1 and CDR2 (germline): SGHAT, FQNNGV. This CDR3 is CASSLEDYSSSEQYF. CDR3 DNA sequence: TGTGCCAGCAGCTTAGAAGATTATAGTTCGAGCGAGCAGTACTTC.

The chain recombines TRBV5-1 with TRBJ2-1; D is possibly TRBD1 (5 bases). The CDR3 totals 14 residues. Between the trimmed V and J ends, which lost 0 bases and 8 bases, there was a span of 12 bases. The germline CDR1 and CDR2 sequences are SGHRS and YFSETQ. The CDR3 loop reads CASSLVWGRDEQFF. In DNA, the CDR3 is TGCGCCAGCAGCTTGGTATGGGGCAGGGATGAGCAGTTCTTC.

This sequence joins TRBV5-1 and TRBJ2-7; a weak D match, TRBD2 (7 bases). The V end was cut by 2 bases, the J end by 5 bases, with 14 bases between. CDR3 length: 14 residues. Germline CDR1 and CDR2: SGHRS and YFSETQ. As DNA, the CDR3 is TGCGCCAGCAGCTTTAGGGGGGGACCCGACGAGCAGTACTTC. Encoded protein: CASSFRGGPDEQYF. The whole variable domain, filled in from reference TRBV5-1 and TRBJ2-7, reads KAGVTQTPRYLIKTRGQQVTLSCSPISGHRSVSWYQQTPGQGLQFLFEYFSETQRNKGNFPGRFSGRQFSNSRSEMNVSTLELGDSALYLCASSFRGGPDEQYFGPGTRLTVT.

The chain carries TRBV10-1 and TRBJ2-7, with D possibly matching TRBD1 (6 bases). This CDR3 has 15 amino acids. Trimming shortened V by 8 bases and J by 4 bases, and 21 bases separated the two germline ends. Germline loops: CDR1 WNHNN, CDR2 SYGVQD (reference sequence). The CDR3 DNA follows: TGCGCCAGCGACAGTAATCCTCTTAGGGGGTACGAGCAGTACTTC. It is translated as CASDSNPLRGYEQYF.

A single count supports this clone. The DNA for the CDR3 is TGCGCCAGCAGCTTAACGGGACAGGGGTTGGTGTTTTTT. Protein: CASSLTGQGLVFF. The chain links TRBV5-1 to TRBJ2-2; TRBD1 agrees at 10 bases. Trimming removed 2 bases from V and 15 bases from J; junction bases left unmatched: 7. The CDR3 sequence is 13 residues long. Germline-derived CDR1 and CDR2 are SGHRS and YFSETQ.

The CDR3 spells CASSPDSQETQYF. Here the CDR3 DNA reads TGCGCCAGCAGCCCGGACAGTCAAGAGACCCAGTACTTC. V and J are TRBV5-1 and TRBJ2-5; D may be TRBD1 (6 bases). Trimming cost V 4 bases and J 2 bases, with 9 bases left between them. This CDR3 has 13 amino acids. Per the germline V gene, CDR1 is SGHRS and CDR2 is YFSETQ. Combining the CDR3 with reference TRBV5-1 and TRBJ2-5 gives the whole variable domain KAGVTQTPRYLIKTRGQQVTLSCSPISGHRSVSWYQQTPGQGLQFLFEYFSETQRNKGNFPGRFSGRQFSNSRSEMNVSTLELGDSALYLCASSPDSQETQYFGPGTRLLVL.

This clone showed up just a few times. The genes are TRBV9 and TRBJ2-1, with D maybe TRBD2 (5 bases). The CDR3 runs to 14 residues. Germline V gene data show CDR1 as SGDLS and CDR2 as YYNGEE. V dropped 4 bases and J dropped 5 bases, with 13 bases sitting between them. Here the CDR3 DNA reads TGTGCCAGCAGCCCAAGTAGGCGGGACAATGAGCAGTTCTTC. Residues: CASSPSRRDNEQFF.

CDR3 protein: CASSQEEHRLGTEAFF. CDR3 bases: TGCGCCAGCAGCCAAGAGGAACACAGGTTGGGCACTGAAGCTTTCTTT. This chain uses TRBV4-3 with TRBJ1-1, with D possibly matching TRBD1 (5 bases). V was cut by 0 bases and J by 4 bases, with 15 bases left in between. Per germline, CDR1 LGHNA and CDR2 YSLEER. CDR3 length: 16 residues.